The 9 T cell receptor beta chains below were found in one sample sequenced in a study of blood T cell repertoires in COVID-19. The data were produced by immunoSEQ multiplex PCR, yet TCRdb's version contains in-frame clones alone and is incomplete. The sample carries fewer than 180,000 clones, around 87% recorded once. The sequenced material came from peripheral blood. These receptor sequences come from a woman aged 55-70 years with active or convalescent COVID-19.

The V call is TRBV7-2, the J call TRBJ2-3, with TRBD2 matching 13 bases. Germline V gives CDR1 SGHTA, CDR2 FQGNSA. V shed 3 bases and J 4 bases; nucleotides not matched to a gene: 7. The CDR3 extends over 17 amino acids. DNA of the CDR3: TGTGCCAGCAGCTTGTCACTAGCGGGGGGGCAGTCAGATACGCAGTATTTT. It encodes CASSLSLAGGQSDTQYF.

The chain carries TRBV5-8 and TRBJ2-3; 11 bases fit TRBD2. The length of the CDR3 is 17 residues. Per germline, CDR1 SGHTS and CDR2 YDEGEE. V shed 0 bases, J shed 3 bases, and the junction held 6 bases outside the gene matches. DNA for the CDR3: TGTGCCAGCAGCTTGGCCCGACTAGCGGGGAGGACAGATACGCAGTATTTT. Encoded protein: CASSLARLAGRTDTQYF. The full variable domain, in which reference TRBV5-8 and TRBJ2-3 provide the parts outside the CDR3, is EAGVTQSPTHLIKTRGQQATLRCSPISGHTSVYWYQQALGLGLQFLLWYDEGEERNRGNFPPRFSGRQFPNYSSELNVNALELEDSALYLCASSLARLAGRTDTQYFGPGTRLTVL.

The CDR3 region is CASVGRRDPNYGYTF. The CDR3 nucleotides are TGTGCCAGCGTCGGTCGGAGGGATCCTAACTATGGCTACACCTTC. J is TRBJ1-2 and V is TRBV7-9; D is undetermined. There are 15 residues in the CDR3. Germline assignment: CDR1 SEHNR and CDR2 FQNEAQ (reference sequence). The ends were cut back, 8 bases at V and 0 bases at J, with 16 bases in the middle. The full variable domain, with the rest looked up from reference TRBV7-9 and TRBJ1-2, is DTGVSQNPRHKITKRGQNVTFRCDPISEHNRLYWYRQTLGQGPEFLTYFQNEAQLEKSRLLSDRFSAERPKGSFSTLEIQRTEQGDSAMYLCASVGRRDPNYGYTFGSGTRLTVV.

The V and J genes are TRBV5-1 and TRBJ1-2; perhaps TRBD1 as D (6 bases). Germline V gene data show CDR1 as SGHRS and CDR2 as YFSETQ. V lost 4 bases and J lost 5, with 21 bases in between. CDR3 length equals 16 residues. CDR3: CASSSGQIDPFYGYTF. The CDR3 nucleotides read TGCGCCAGCAGCAGCGGACAGATCGACCCCTTTTATGGCTACACCTTC.

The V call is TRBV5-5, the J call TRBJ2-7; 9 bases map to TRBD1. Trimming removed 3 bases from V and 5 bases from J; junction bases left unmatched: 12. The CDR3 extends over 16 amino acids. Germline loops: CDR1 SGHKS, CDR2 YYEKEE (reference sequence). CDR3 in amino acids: CASSSAPGQGGNEQYF. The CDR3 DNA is TGTGCCAGCAGCTCGGCCCCGGGACAGGGAGGCAACGAGCAGTACTTC. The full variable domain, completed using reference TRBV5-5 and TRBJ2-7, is DAGVTQSPTHLIKTRGQQVTLRCSPISGHKSVSWYQQVLGQGPQFIFQYYEKEERGRGNFPDRFSARQFPNYSSELNVNALLLGDSALYLCASSSAPGQGGNEQYFGPGTRLTVT.

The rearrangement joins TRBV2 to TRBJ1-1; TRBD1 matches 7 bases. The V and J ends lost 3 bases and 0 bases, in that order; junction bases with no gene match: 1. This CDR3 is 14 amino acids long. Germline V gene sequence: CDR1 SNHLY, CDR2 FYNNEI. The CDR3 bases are TGTGCCAGCAGTGAGGGACAGTTGAACACTGAAGCTTTCTTT. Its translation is CASSEGQLNTEAFF.

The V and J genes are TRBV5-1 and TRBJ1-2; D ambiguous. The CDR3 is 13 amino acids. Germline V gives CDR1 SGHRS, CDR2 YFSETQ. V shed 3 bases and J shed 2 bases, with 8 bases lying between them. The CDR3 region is CASSSEVNYGYTF. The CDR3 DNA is TGCGCCAGCAGCTCCGAGGTAAACTATGGCTACACCTTC.

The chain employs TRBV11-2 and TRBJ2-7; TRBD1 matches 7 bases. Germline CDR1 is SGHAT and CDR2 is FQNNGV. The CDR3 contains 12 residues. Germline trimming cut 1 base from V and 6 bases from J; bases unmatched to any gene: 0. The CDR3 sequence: CASSLGTGEQYF. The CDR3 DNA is TGTGCCAGCAGCTTAGGGACAGGCGAGCAGTACTTC. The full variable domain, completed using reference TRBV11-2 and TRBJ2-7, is EAGVAQSPRYKIIEKRQSVAFWCNPISGHATLYWYQQILGQGPKLLIQFQNNGVVDDSQLPKDRFSAERLKGVDSTLKIQPAKLEDSAVYLCASSLGTGEQYFGPGTRLTVT.

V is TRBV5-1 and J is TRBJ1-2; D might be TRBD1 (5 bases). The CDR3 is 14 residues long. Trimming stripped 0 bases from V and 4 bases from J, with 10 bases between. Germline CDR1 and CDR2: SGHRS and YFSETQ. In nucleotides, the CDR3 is TGCGCCAGCAGCTTGGACAGGACGATCTATGGCTACACCTTC. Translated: CASSLDRTIYGYTF.